Reported below is one T cell receptor (beta chain). Its antigen is not known. The CDR3 runs 14 residues. The J segment lost 4 bases and the V segment lost 7 bases, leaving 3 bases of the junction unmatched. Germline-derived CDR1 and CDR2 are SGHRS and YFSETQ. These data are taken from a study of T cell responses to AZD1222 COVID-19 vaccine. Study results and caveats: Just a handful of AZD1222 recipients were seropositive at baseline. No repertoire was sampled before or during the peak T cell response, only after it.

Some clones are missing from TCRdb's copy, which holds only in-frame ones; the method was immunoSEQ multiplex PCR. The table lists about 110,000 clones, around 89% of them singletons. The input for sequencing was peripheral blood, taken on day 0 of AZD1222 vaccination. V and J are TRBV5-1 and TRBJ2-2, with 11 bases fitting TRBD1. This TCR derives from an adult in good health. The CDR3 DNA is TGCGCCAGCGGACAGGGGGCTGGCACCGGGGAGCTGTTTTTT. It yields the protein CASGQGAGTGELFF.